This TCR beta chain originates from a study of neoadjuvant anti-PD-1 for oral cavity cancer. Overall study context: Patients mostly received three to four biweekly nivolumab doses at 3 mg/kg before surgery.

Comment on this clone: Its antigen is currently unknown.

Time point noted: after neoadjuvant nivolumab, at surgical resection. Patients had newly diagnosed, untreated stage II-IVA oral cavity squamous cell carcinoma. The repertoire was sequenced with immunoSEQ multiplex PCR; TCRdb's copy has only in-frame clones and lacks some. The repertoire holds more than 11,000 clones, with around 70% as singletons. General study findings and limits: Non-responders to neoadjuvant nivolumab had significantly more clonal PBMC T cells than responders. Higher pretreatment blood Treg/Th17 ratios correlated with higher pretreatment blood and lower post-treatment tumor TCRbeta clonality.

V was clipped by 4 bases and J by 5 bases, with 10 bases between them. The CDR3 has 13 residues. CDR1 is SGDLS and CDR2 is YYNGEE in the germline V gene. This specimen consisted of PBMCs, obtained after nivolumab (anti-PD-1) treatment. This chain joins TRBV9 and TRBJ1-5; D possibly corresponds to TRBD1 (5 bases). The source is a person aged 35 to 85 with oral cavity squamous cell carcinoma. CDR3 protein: CASSRGVDQPQHF. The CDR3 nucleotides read TGTGCCAGCAGCCGAGGGGTGGATCAGCCCCAGCATTTT.